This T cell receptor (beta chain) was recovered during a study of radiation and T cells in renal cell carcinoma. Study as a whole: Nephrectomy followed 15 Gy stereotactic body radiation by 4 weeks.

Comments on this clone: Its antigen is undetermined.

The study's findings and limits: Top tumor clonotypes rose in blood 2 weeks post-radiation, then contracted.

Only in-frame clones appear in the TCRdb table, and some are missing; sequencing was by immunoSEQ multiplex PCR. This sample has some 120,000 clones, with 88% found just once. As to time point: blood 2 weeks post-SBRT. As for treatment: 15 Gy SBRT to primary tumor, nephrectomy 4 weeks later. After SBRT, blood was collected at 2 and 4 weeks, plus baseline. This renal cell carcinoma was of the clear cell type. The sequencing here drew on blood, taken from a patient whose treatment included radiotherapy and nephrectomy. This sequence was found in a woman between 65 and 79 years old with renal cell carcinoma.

CDR3 in amino acids: CASRYTGQSRYQETQYF. CDR3 sequence (DNA): TGCGCCAGCAGATACACGGGACAGTCCCGGTACCAAGAGACCCAGTACTTC. This rearrangement joins TRBV5-1 to TRBJ2-5; 7 nucleotides line up with TRBD1. The V gene end was trimmed by 5 bases and the J gene end by 0 bases; junction bases not matched to a gene: 13. The germline CDR1 and CDR2 sequences are SGHRS and YFSETQ. There are 17 residues in the CDR3.